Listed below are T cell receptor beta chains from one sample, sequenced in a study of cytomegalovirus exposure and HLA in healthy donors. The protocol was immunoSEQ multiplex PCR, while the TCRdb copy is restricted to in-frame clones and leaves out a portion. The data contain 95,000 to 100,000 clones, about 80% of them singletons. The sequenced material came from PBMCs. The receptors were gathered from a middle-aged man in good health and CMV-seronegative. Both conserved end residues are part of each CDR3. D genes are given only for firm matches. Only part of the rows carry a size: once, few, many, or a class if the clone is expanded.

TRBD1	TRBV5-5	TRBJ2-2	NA	CASSLRQGADTGELFF	TGTGCCAGCAGCTTACGACAGGGGGCTGACACCGGGGAGCTGTTTTTT
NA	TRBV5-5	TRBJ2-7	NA	CASRVVEQYF	TGTGCCAGCAGGGTAGTCGAGCAGTACTTC
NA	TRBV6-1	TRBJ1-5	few	CASKEDRNSNQPQHF	TGTGCCAGCAAGGAGGACAGAAATAGCAATCAGCCCCAGCATTTT
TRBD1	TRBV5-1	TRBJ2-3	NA	CASSQPVGQGSTDTQYF	TGCGCCAGCAGCCAACCGGTAGGACAGGGTTCAACAGATACGCAGTATTTT
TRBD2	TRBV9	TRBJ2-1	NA	CASSSRLAGGDNEQFF	TGTGCCAGCAGCTCCCGACTAGCGGGGGGCGACAATGAGCAGTTCTTC
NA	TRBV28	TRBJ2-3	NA	CASSLTRYRVF	TGTGCCAGCAGTTTAACAAGATACAGGGTTTTT
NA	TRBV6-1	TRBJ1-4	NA	CASSEVGGPGEKLFF	TGTGCCAGCAGTGAAGTGGGGGGGCCGGGGGAAAAACTGTTTTTT
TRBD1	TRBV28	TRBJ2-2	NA	CASGTGTGGAGELFF	TGTGCCAGCGGAACGGGGACAGGGGGTGCCGGGGAGCTGTTTTTT
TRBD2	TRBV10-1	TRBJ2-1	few	CASSPSAGGRNEQFF	TGCGCCAGCAGTCCGTCAGCGGGGGGGCGTAATGAGCAGTTCTTC
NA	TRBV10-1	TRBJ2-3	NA	CASSEFLGGATDTQYF	TGCGCCAGCAGTGAATTCCTAGGGGGGGCCACAGATACGCAGTATTTT
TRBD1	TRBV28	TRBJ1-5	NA	CASSSQFLGTVINQPQHF	TGTGCCAGCAGTTCCCAGTTCCTCGGGACAGTAATAAATCAGCCCCAGCATTTT
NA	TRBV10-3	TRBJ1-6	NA	CAIAASENSPLHF	TGTGCCATCGCGGCTTCGGAGAATTCACCCCTCCACTTT
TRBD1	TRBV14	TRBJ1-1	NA	CASSSDRDTEAFF	TGTGCCAGCAGCAGCGACAGGGACACTGAAGCTTTCTTT
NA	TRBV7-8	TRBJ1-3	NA	CASSLVVGSGNTIYF	NA
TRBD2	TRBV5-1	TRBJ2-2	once	CASLAGVNTGELFF	TGCGCCAGCCTAGCGGGGGTGAACACCGGGGAGCTGTTTTTT
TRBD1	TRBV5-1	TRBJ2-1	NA	CASSHGQGLYNEQFF	TGCGCCAGCAGCCACGGACAGGGGTTGTACAATGAGCAGTTCTTC
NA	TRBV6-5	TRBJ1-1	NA	CASRYAGVTEAFF	TGTGCCAGCAGGTATGCAGGGGTCACTGAAGCTTTCTTT
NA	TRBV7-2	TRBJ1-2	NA	CASTKSGGFYGYTF	TGTGCCAGCACCAAAAGCGGGGGATTCTATGGCTACACCTTC
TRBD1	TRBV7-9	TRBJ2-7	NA	CASSLRQGYGQYF	TGTGCCAGCAGCTTAAGACAGGGCTACGGGCAGTACTTC
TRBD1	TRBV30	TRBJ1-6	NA	CAWSADRGHNSPLHF	TGTGCCTGGAGTGCGGACAGGGGACATAATTCACCCCTCCACTTT
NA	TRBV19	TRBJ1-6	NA	CASSIEGSGSPLHF	TGTGCCAGTAGTATTGAGGGTTCGGGGTCACCCCTCCACTTT
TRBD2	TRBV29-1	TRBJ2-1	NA	CSVERLAGPYNEQFF	TGCAGCGTTGAACGGCTAGCGGGACCCTACAATGAGCAGTTCTTC
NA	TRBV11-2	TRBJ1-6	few	CASSRRSYNSPLHF	TGTGCCAGCAGCCGGAGGTCCTATAATTCACCCCTCCACTTT
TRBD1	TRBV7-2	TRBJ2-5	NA	CASSSGQGEETQYF	TGTGCCAGCAGCTCGGGACAGGGTGAGGAGACCCAGTACTTC
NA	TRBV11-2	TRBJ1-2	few	CASSLEGDYGYTF	TGTGCCAGCAGCTTAGAGGGAGACTATGGCTACACCTTC
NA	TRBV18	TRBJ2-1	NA	CASSGAAVNEQFF	TGTGCCAGCTCAGGGGCAGCAGTCAATGAGCAGTTCTTC
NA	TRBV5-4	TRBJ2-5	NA	CASSTGQERVQETQYF	TGTGCCAGCAGCACTGGACAGGAGCGGGTCCAAGAGACCCAGTACTTC
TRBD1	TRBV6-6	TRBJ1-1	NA	CASSYTRGQAEAFF	TGTGCCAGCAGTTATACCCGGGGACAGGCCGAAGCTTTCTTT
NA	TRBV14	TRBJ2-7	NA	CASSLSRGHEQYF	TGTGCCAGCAGCCTTAGCAGGGGACACGAGCAGTACTTC
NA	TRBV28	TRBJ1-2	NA	CASSLVDTNYGYTF	TGTGCCAGCAGTTTAGTGGACACCAACTATGGCTACACCTTC
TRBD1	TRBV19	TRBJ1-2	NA	CASSATGTGKNYGYTF	TGTGCCAGTAGTGCCACCGGGACAGGGAAGAACTATGGCTACACCTTC
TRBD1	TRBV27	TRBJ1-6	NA	CASTLHIDRGSPLHF	TGTGCCAGCACTTTGCACATCGACAGGGGCTCACCCCTCCACTTT
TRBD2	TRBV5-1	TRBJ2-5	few	CASSLKAGDIQETQYF	TGCGCCAGCAGCCTTAAAGCGGGGGATATTCAAGAGACCCAGTACTTC
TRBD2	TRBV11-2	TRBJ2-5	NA	CASSRLSGGAGETQYF	TGTGCCAGCAGCCGACTGAGCGGGGGCGCGGGGGAGACCCAGTACTTC
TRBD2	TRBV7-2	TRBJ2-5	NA	CASSLLAGQETQYF	TGTGCCAGCAGCTTACTAGCGGGGCAAGAGACCCAGTACTTC
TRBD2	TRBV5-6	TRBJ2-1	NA	CASSLEAGSAYNEQFF	TGTGCCAGCAGCTTGGAAGCGGGGTCAGCCTACAATGAGCAGTTCTTC
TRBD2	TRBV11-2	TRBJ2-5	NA	CASSLDYGGETQYF	TGTGCCAGCAGCTTAGATTACGGGGGGGAGACCCAGTACTTC
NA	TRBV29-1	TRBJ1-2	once	CSVPHELTNYGYTF	TGCAGCGTTCCCCACGAGCTTACTAACTATGGCTACACCTTC
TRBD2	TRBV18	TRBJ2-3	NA	CASSLQRGGGSDTQYF	TGTGCCAGCTCTCTCCAACGGGGGGGCGGTTCAGATACGCAGTATTTT
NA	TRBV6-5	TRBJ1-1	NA	CASSYSPDSLNTEAFF	TGTGCCAGCAGTTACTCACCCGACAGCTTGAACACTGAAGCTTTCTTT
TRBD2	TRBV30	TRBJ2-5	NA	CAWSSGGGAQETQYF	TGTGCCTGGAGTTCTGGCGGGGGGGCACAAGAGACCCAGTACTTC
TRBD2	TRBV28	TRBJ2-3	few	CASSPGTSVGETQYF	TGTGCCAGCAGCCCTGGGACTAGCGTCGGGGAGACGCAGTATTTT
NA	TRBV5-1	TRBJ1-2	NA	CASRGGEDGYTF	TGCGCCAGCAGGGGAGGCGAGGATGGCTACACCTTC
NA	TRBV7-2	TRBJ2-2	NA	CASSPRQTGELFF	TGTGCCAGCAGCCCCCGACAGACCGGGGAGCTGTTTTTT
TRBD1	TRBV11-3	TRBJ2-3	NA	CASKQGPEDTQYF	TGTGCCTCCAAACAGGGGCCCGAAGATACGCAGTATTTT
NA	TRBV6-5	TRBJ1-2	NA	CASSTLGVYGYTF	TGTGCCAGCAGTACCCTGGGAGTCTATGGCTACACCTTC
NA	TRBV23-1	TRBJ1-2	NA	CASSTRGGYTF	TGCGCCAGCAGTACAAGGGGGGGCTACACCTTC
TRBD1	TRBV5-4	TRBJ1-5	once	CASSSEGQGVGMDQPQHF	TGTGCCAGCAGCTCCGAAGGACAGGGAGTGGGTATGGATCAGCCCCAGCATTTT
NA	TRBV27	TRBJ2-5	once	CASRSPGEETQYF	TGTGCCAGCAGATCCCCCGGGGAAGAGACCCAGTACTTC
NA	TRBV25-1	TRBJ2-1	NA	CASSGDRGVRNEQFF	TGTGCCAGCAGTGGGGACCGCGGGGTCCGGAATGAGCAGTTCTTC
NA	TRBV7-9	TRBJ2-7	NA	CASSSPRRSSSYEQYF	TGTGCCAGCAGCTCCCCTAGGAGGAGTAGCTCCTACGAGCAGTACTTC
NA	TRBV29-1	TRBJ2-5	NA	CSVEGGRRETQYF	TGCAGCGTTGAGGGGGGGCGCAGAGAGACCCAGTACTTC
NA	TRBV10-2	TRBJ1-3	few	CASTESSGNTIYF	TGCGCCAGCACGGAGAGCTCTGGAAACACCATATATTTT
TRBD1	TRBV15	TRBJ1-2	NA	CATSRRADRGHYGYTF	TGTGCCACCAGCAGGAGGGCGGACAGGGGTCACTATGGCTACACCTTC
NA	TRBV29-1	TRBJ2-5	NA	CSAPIQGIMKTQYF	TGCAGCGCTCCGATACAGGGAATCATGAAGACCCAGTACTTC